The T cell receptor beta chain described here comes from a study of blood T cell repertoires in COVID-19. At the level of the study: Donors in the United States, Italy and Spain gave samples during acute or convalescent COVID-19. T cells, B-cell-depleted T cells, or PBMCs provided the cDNA or gDNA that served as material.

Per the original data handling: Researchers report that nucleated cell counts were estimated from reference gene primer amplification. Profiled with immunoSEQ multiplex PCR; TCRdb holds only in-frame clones, not every one. The V and J calls and clone size come from that table; D and trimming were worked out from the DNA. The sample includes about 66,000 clones, approximately 79% of them seen just once. The CDR3 has 14 amino acids. Germline values: CDR1 SGHNT, CDR2 YYREEE (reference sequence). V was trimmed by 0 bases and J by 3 bases, leaving 9 bases between them. The specimen sequenced was peripheral blood. The sequence derives from a man between 60 and 75 years old with acute or convalescent COVID-19. This sequence joins TRBV5-4 and TRBJ1-2; D possibly corresponds to TRBD1 (5 bases). This chain's CDR3 is CASSLEGAYYGYTF. CDR3 DNA: TGTGCCAGCAGCTTGGAAGGGGCCTACTATGGCTACACCTTC.